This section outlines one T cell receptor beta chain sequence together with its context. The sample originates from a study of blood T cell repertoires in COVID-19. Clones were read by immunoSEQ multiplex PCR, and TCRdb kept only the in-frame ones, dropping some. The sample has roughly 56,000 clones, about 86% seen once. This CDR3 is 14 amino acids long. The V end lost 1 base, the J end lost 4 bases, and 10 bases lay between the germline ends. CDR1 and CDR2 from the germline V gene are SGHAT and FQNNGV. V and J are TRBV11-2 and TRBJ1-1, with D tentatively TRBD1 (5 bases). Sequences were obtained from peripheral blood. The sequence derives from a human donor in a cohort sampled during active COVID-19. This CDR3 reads CASSLARGSTEAFF. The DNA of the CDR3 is TGTGCCAGCAGCTTAGCCCGGGGGTCCACTGAAGCTTTCTTT.